The 8 T cell receptor beta chains given below trace back to one sample, sequenced in a study of shared T cell receptors in the human thymus. Using immunoSEQ multiplex PCR, the repertoire was profiled, and TCRdb retains in-frame clones only, with some absent. The profile shows about 660,000 clones, roughly 90% of them singletons. Another study also made use of these data, one on human thymus T cells.

Sequenced: thymocytes. The receptor set was obtained from a boy under three years old with a congenital heart defect.

This clone was detected a few times. J is TRBJ1-3 and V is TRBV6-1, with TRBD1 identical over 7 bases. The V gene's germline CDR1 is MNHNS and CDR2 SASEGT. V was pared by 10 bases and J by 9 bases, with 9 bases of the junction left unmatched. The CDR3 runs 12 residues. CDR3 in DNA: TGTGCCATTACAGGGGACCGCGGCACCATATATTTT. Translated: CAITGDRGTIYF.

Only one count was recorded for this clone. The V call is TRBV7-4, the J call TRBJ2-5; TRBD1 agrees at 7 bases. Germline V gene data show CDR1 as SGHVT and CDR2 as SQSDAQ. This CDR3 is built from 16 residues. V dropped 3 bases and J dropped 4; count of bases not matched to a gene: 11. The CDR3 is CASSFLTETGIETQYF. The CDR3 DNA sequence: TGTGCCAGCAGCTTTTTGACTGAGACAGGGATAGAGACCCAGTACTTC. Complete variable domain (other parts from reference TRBV7-4 and TRBJ2-5): GAGVSQSPRYKVAKRGRDVALRCDSISGHVTLYWYRQTLGQGSEVLTYSQSDAQRDKSGRPSGRFSAERPERSVSTLKIQRTEQGDSAVYLCASSFLTETGIETQYFGPGTRLLVL.

This sequence joins TRBV11-3 and TRBJ2-2; the D gene is possibly TRBD1 (5 bases). This CDR3 has 13 amino acids. Trimming removed 5 bases from V and 5 bases from J, with 9 bases in between. The V gene's germline CDR1 is SGHNT and CDR2 YENEEA. The chain's CDR3 is CASSEAGTGELFF. As DNA, the CDR3 is TGTGCCAGCAGCGAAGCAGGGACCGGGGAGCTGTTTTTT.

This sequence joins TRBV18 and TRBJ2-7, with 10 bases identical to TRBD2. CDR1 is KGHSH, CDR2 LQKENI, per germline. V lost 3 bases to trimming and J lost 2 bases; unmatched junction nucleotides: 1. The CDR3 is 14 amino acids. The CDR3 nucleotides are TGTGCCAGCTCACCTAGCGGGAGGCCCTACGAGCAGTACTTC. Translating it yields CASSPSGRPYEQYF.

The V gene is TRBV9, the J gene TRBJ1-1, with TRBD1 matching over 10 bases. Germline loops: CDR1 SGDLS, CDR2 YYNGEE. CDR3 length: 19 residues. The V gene end was trimmed by 4 bases and the J gene end by 0 bases; junction bases not matched to a gene: 15. This CDR3 is CASSKGLTGGIGMNTEAFF. The CDR3 DNA sequence: TGTGCCAGCAGCAAAGGCCTGACAGGGGGCATTGGGATGAACACTGAAGCTTTCTTT.

V usage is TRBV6-1 and J usage is TRBJ1-5; possible D gene TRBD1, 6 bases. Trimming stripped 1 base from V and 0 bases from J, with 19 bases between. This CDR3 is 19 amino acids long. Germline lookup yields CDR1 MNHNS and CDR2 SASEGT. CDR3 DNA: TGTGCCAGCAGTGAAGTAGGTCTTTGGGGGCTCTATAGCAATCAGCCCCAGCATTTT. Protein sequence: CASSEVGLWGLYSNQPQHF.

The chain combines TRBV5-4 with TRBJ2-7, with D possibly being TRBD1 (5 bases). Germline V gene data show CDR1 as SGHNT and CDR2 as YYREEE (reference sequence). Trimming removed 0 bases from V and 2 bases from J, with 9 bases in between. The CDR3 runs to 14 residues. The CDR3 nucleotides read TGTGCCAGCAGCTTGGCGGTAGGGGCCTACGAGCAGTACTTC. This translates into CASSLAVGAYEQYF.

In the case of this clone: The junction differs from germline at one of its ends, possibly a read error. The rearrangement joins TRBV7-9 to TRBJ2-2; TRBD1 might be the D (6 bases). The CDR3 totals 16 residues. The germline V gene has CDR1 SEHNR and CDR2 FQNEAQ (reference sequence). This chain's CDR3 is CASSLWGTGNPGELFF. Here the CDR3 DNA reads TGTGCCAGCAGCTTATGGGGTACAGGGAACCCCGGGGAGCTGTTTTTT. The full variable domain, with the rest looked up from reference TRBV7-9 and TRBJ2-2, is DTGVSQNPRHKITKRGQNVTFRCDPISEHNRLYWYRQTLGQGPEFLTYFQNEAQLEKSRLLSDRFSAERPKGSFSTLEIQRTEQGDSAMYLCASSLWGTGNPGELFFGEGSRLTVL.